What follows describes a single TCR beta chain. Researchers report immunoSEQ v3.0 was run at survey level. Assay: immunoSEQ multiplex PCR; the TCRdb copy retains only in-frame clones and omits some. The sample carries more than 15,000 clones, about 95% recorded once. The sample belongs to a study of long-term antiretroviral therapy in people with HIV. This receptor was taken from a woman aged 45-65 years with HIV. Here the sequenced sample was unsorted PBMCs, taken roughly 6.8 years after starting antiretroviral therapy.

The CDR3 is CASKEATGSYNEQFF. The CDR3 DNA reads as TGTGCCAGCAAAGAGGCGACGGGCTCCTACAATGAGCAGTTCTTC. The rearrangement links TRBV2 to TRBJ2-1; D is ambiguous. Trimming left V 7 bases short and J 0 bases short, with 13 bases between. Germline-derived CDR1 and CDR2 are SNHLY and FYNNEI. This CDR3 has 15 residues.